The TCR beta chain described here comes from a study of T cell repertoires in cytomegalovirus infection. Looking at the study overall: Indications of both CMV infection and matching HLA type were provided by public TCR beta signatures. Study-level points and caveats: Individuals carrying CMV plus the relevant HLA were identified by cumulative frequency of public TCR beta families. There were HLA-C-restricted CMV-specific TCR beta clonotypes dominating the ex vivo response.

From germline, CDR1 is SGHAT and CDR2 FQNNGV. The V and J ends lost 6 bases and 5 bases, in that order; junction bases with no gene match: 10. CDR3 size: 15 residues. A single record per CDR3 protein comes from TCRdb applying MiXCR to the reads. The sample has about 130,000 distinct CDR3 sequences, 20% to 30% seen once; the top ten hold 34%. Ten or more counts support this clonotype. Its specificity is unknown. The source is a human donor in good health (CMV status not recorded). Some clones in this sample may be carry-over from other donors' samples. V is TRBV11-2 and J is TRBJ1-2, with 9 bases aligning to TRBD1. Input material: PBMCs, sequenced either directly or after in vitro stimulation (not recorded which). CDR3: CASSRRTGDGYGYTF. The CDR3 nucleotides read TGTGCCAGCAGTAGAAGGACAGGGGACGGGTATGGCTACACCTTC.